This entry lists 17 T cell receptor beta chains sequenced from one sample in a study of blood T cell repertoires in COVID-19. Some clones are missing from TCRdb's copy, which holds only in-frame ones; the method was immunoSEQ multiplex PCR. The sample comprises roughly 80,000 clones, almost 85% of which are singletons, and about 12% rests with the top ten. Sample: peripheral blood. Source of these receptors: an elderly man with acute or convalescent COVID-19.

The V and J genes are TRBV7-6 and TRBJ1-1; the D is unclear. The germline gives CDR1 SGHVS, CDR2 FNYEAQ. V was cut by 2 bases and J by 0 bases, with 16 bases left in between. This CDR3 contains 17 residues. This CDR3 reads CASSLSSGNAMNTEAFF. In DNA, the CDR3 is TGTGCCAGCAGCTTATCTAGCGGAAACGCAATGAACACTGAAGCTTTCTTT.

This chain uses TRBV10-1 with TRBJ2-1; TRBD2 is a possible D gene (5 bases). There are 13 residues in the CDR3. CDR1 is WNHNN and CDR2 is SYGVQD in the germline V gene (reference sequence). V lost 4 bases, J lost 9 bases, and 13 bases lay in between. The CDR3 sequence: CASSGGSTAEQFF. DNA for the CDR3: TGCGCCAGCAGTGGCGGGTCTACTGCTGAGCAGTTCTTC.

The CDR3 nucleotides are TGTGCCAGCAGCTTGGAACAAAATCAGCCCCAGCATTTT. Translation: CASSLEQNQPQHF. The chain carries TRBV5-6 and TRBJ1-5; D gene uncertain. The CDR3 is made up of 13 amino acids. The germline V gene encodes CDR1 SGHDT and CDR2 YYEEEE. Between the trimmed V and J ends, which lost 0 bases and 4 bases, there was a span of 5 bases.

V and J are TRBV4-2 and TRBJ2-1, with 13 bases fitting TRBD2. There are 18 residues in the CDR3. Germline V gene lookup returns CDR1 LGHNA and CDR2 YNFKEQ. Trimming took 3 bases from V and 4 from J; bases not matched to a gene: 9. The CDR3 sequence is CASSHDWTSGGSYNEQFF. The CDR3 DNA sequence: TGTGCCAGCAGCCATGATTGGACTAGCGGGGGATCGTACAATGAGCAGTTCTTC.

The chain uses TRBV2 and TRBJ1-5; TRBD1 is a possible D gene (5 bases). Germline V gene lookup returns CDR1 SNHLY and CDR2 FYNNEI. With 5 bases removed from V and 5 bases from J, the gap between germline ends came to 10 bases. The CDR3 is 13 residues long. For the CDR3, the DNA is TGTGCCAGCAGTCCAGGGCGAGATCAGCCCCAGCATTTT. It is translated as CASSPGRDQPQHF.

CDR3: CASSLTATRAGYTF. DNA for the CDR3: TGTGCCAGCAGTTTGACAGCCACCCGAGCGGGCTACACCTTC. The V call is TRBV28, the J call TRBJ1-2; a weak D match, TRBD1 (5 bases). The CDR3 runs 14 residues. The germline CDR1 and CDR2 sequences are MDHEN and SYDVKM. The germline V and J ends were trimmed by 3 bases and 8 bases, with 16 bases remaining between them.

This chain connects TRBV27 to TRBJ1-1, with D uncertain. The CDR3 is 14 residues long. CDR1 MNHEY and CDR2 SMNVEV come from the germline V gene (reference sequence). V was shortened by 3 bases and J by 0 bases, with 8 bases between the two germline ends. The CDR3 region has the DNA TGTGCCAGCAGTTTGAGGGAACTGAACACTGAAGCTTTCTTT. It specifies CASSLRELNTEAFF.

The V and J genes are TRBV7-8 and TRBJ2-3; TRBD2 agrees at 12 bases. There are 16 residues in the CDR3. V lost 4 bases and J lost 0; bases outside the gene matches: 2. Looked up from germline, CDR1 is SGHVS and CDR2 is FQNEAQ. CDR3 sequence reads: CASSSGLAGSTDTQYF. In DNA form, the CDR3 reads TGTGCCAGCAGCTCCGGACTAGCGGGAAGCACAGATACGCAGTATTTT.

The chain combines TRBV5-1 with TRBJ2-3; D perhaps matches TRBD1 (6 bases). From germline, CDR1 is SGHRS and CDR2 YFSETQ. CDR3 length: 16 residues. Trimming cost V 1 base and J 1 base, with 13 bases left between them. CDR3 region: CASSLNGRGGTDTQYF. The CDR3 DNA is TGCGCCAGCAGCTTGAACGGCAGGGGTGGCACAGATACGCAGTATTTT.

The CDR3 nucleotides are TGTGCCAGCAGCTTAAGGCAGGTTCTTAGCAATCAGCCCCAGCATTTT. Its translation: CASSLRQVLSNQPQHF. The V gene is TRBV7-2, the J gene TRBJ1-5; D is ambiguous. CDR3 length: 16 residues. Germline assignment: CDR1 SGHTA and CDR2 FQGNSA. Trimming took 2 bases from V and 0 from J, leaving 11 bases between them.

The chain recombines TRBV5-1 with TRBJ2-5, with a tentative D call TRBD2 (5 bases). The V and J ends lost 5 bases and 3 bases respectively, with 11 bases between them. Germline V lookup: CDR1 SGHRS, CDR2 YFSETQ. The CDR3 sequence is 13 residues long. The CDR3 DNA reads TGCGCCAGCAGGAAAAGGACTGAAGAGACCCAGTACTTC. Encoded protein: CASRKRTEETQYF. Together with reference TRBV5-1 and TRBJ2-5, the CDR3 gives the full variable domain: KAGVTQTPRYLIKTRGQQVTLSCSPISGHRSVSWYQQTPGQGLQFLFEYFSETQRNKGNFPGRFSGRQFSNSRSEMNVSTLELGDSALYLCASRKRTEETQYFGPGTRLLVL.

V gene TRBV18 combines with J gene TRBJ2-5; the D is unclear. The CDR3 is 14 amino acids. Trimming took 2 bases from V and 4 from J, leaving 11 bases between them. Germline assignment: CDR1 KGHSH and CDR2 LQKENI. The CDR3 region is CASSPIPGGETQYF. The DNA of the CDR3 is TGTGCCAGCTCACCAATTCCCGGTGGAGAGACCCAGTACTTC. Filled out from reference TRBV18 and TRBJ2-5, the complete variable domain reads NAGVMQNPRHLVRRRGQEARLRCSPMKGHSHVYWYRQLPEEGLKFMVYLQKENIIDESGMPKERFSAEFPKEGPSILRIQQVVRGDSAAYFCASSPIPGGETQYFGPGTRLLVL.

The chain carries TRBV18 and TRBJ1-2; D uncertain. V dropped 3 bases and J dropped 5 bases, with 10 bases sitting between them. CDR1 is KGHSH, CDR2 LQKENI, per germline. The CDR3 sequence is 13 residues long. The CDR3 DNA follows: TGTGCCAGCTCACCGGACGCGGGGTATGGCTACACCTTC. This encodes CASSPDAGYGYTF.

V gene TRBV27 combines with J gene TRBJ2-1; 7 bases are shared with TRBD1. Germline CDR1 and CDR2: MNHEY and SMNVEV (reference sequence). V shed 7 bases, J shed 2 bases, and the junction held 8 bases outside the gene matches. This CDR3 is built from 15 residues. DNA of the CDR3: TGTGCCAGCAAAGGGCTACAGGGGCCCTACAATGAGCAGTTCTTC. This codes for CASKGLQGPYNEQFF.

The V gene is TRBV6-2 or TRBV6-3, the J gene TRBJ2-5; 9 bases align to TRBD1. V lost 7 bases, J lost 5 bases, and 11 bases stayed unmatched. The CDR3 has 15 amino acids. The germline CDR1 and CDR2 sequences are MNHEY and SVGEGT. CDR3: CASTPAGQGLETQYF. Written as DNA, the CDR3 is TGTGCCAGCACCCCAGCCGGACAGGGGTTGGAGACCCAGTACTTC.

V usage is TRBV7-2 and J usage is TRBJ2-3, with 7 bases lining up with TRBD1. Trimming cost V 4 bases and J 3 bases; bases outside gene matches: 4. CDR1 is SGHTA and CDR2 is FQGNSA in the germline V gene. CDR3 size: 14 residues. The CDR3 region has the DNA TGTGCCAGCAGCTCCACAGGGGCGACAGATACGCAGTATTTT. This codes for CASSSTGATDTQYF. Full variable domain (rest looked up from reference TRBV7-2 and TRBJ2-3): GAGVSQSPSNKVTEKGKDVELRCDPISGHTALYWYRQSLGQGLEFLIYFQGNSAPDKSGLPSDRFSAERTGGSVSTLTIQRTQQEDSAVYLCASSSTGATDTQYFGPGTRLTVL.

This clone occurred once. This chain links TRBV6-5 with TRBJ1-1; the match to TRBD1 covers 9 bases. The V gene end was trimmed by 6 bases and the J gene end by 5 bases; junction bases not matched to a gene: 10. CDR3 size: 15 residues. Germline V lookup: CDR1 MNHEY, CDR2 SVGAGI. The CDR3 DNA follows: TGTGCCAGCAGCCATGGGACAGGGAAGAAAACTGAAGCTTTCTTT. Translation gives CASSHGTGKKTEAFF.